The 15 T cell receptor beta chains presented below share a single source sample, sequenced in a study of beta chain features in type 1 diabetes. Overall study findings and caveats: Type 1 diabetes patients had moderately but significantly shorter TCRB CDR3s in all four CD4+ subsets.

Expressed TCRB transcripts were sequenced, since all the RNA that had been isolated was reverse transcribed. Sequenced by immunoSEQ multiplex PCR; TCRdb stores in-frame clones only, minus some. Here the sample spans under 300,000 clones, roughly 13% being singletons. These receptors have no known antigen. Sequenced: naive CD4+ T cells from blood. The receptors were gathered from a man aged 30 to 39 with type 1 diabetes.

The V call is TRBV5-6, the J call TRBJ2-5, with D possibly TRBD2 on 5 matching bases. The CDR3 is 14 amino acids. V lost 1 base and J 2 bases, leaving 9 bases between the germline ends. Germline V CDR1 and CDR2: SGHDT, YYEEEE. CDR3 amino acids: CASSLIGSQETQYF. CDR3 nucleotide sequence: TGTGCCAGCAGCTTGATTGGGAGTCAAGAGACCCAGTACTTC.

This clone was picked up a small number of times. The rearrangement links TRBV29-1 to TRBJ2-3, with TRBD1 matching over 7 bases. The CDR3 covers 12 residues. Trimming took 7 bases from V and 1 from J; bases not matched to a gene: 2. The V gene's germline CDR1 is SQVTM and CDR2 ANQGSEA. CDR3 sequence reads: CSADRGTDTQYF. The CDR3 bases are TGCAGCGCTGACAGGGGCACAGATACGCAGTATTTT.

The chain has TRBV29-1 and TRBJ1-1, with no clear D. V shed 7 bases and J shed 0 bases, with 12 bases lying between them. Germline V gene lookup returns CDR1 SQVTM and CDR2 ANQGSEA. The CDR3 is 13 residues long. The CDR3 sequence: CSATTGMNTEAFF. The CDR3 nucleotides are TGCAGCGCCACGACGGGAATGAACACTGAAGCTTTCTTT.

The rearrangement joins TRBV30 to TRBJ1-4; no clear D gene. From germline, CDR1 is GTSNPN and CDR2 SVGIG (reference sequence). Trimming took off 0 bases at V and 8 bases at J, with 10 bases between the two ends. This CDR3 region has 13 residues. CDR3: CAWSVLGVEKLFF. The CDR3, as DNA: TGTGCCTGGAGTGTACTCGGGGTAGAAAAACTGTTTTTT.

The J gene is TRBJ1-1, the V gene TRBV5-1; TRBD1 aligns across 9 bases. CDR3 length: 14 amino acids. The V gene end was trimmed by 5 bases and the J gene end by 2 bases; junction bases not matched to a gene: 4. Germline V lookup: CDR1 SGHRS, CDR2 YFSETQ. The CDR3 sequence is CASREQGANTEAFF. CDR3 in DNA: TGCGCCAGCAGGGAACAGGGGGCCAACACTGAAGCTTTCTTT.

This clone was observed a handful of times. V and J are TRBV10-3 and TRBJ2-1; a weak D match, TRBD2 (5 bases). The CDR3 totals 14 residues. Looked up from germline, CDR1 is ENHRY and CDR2 is SYGVKD. The V end was cut by 4 bases, the J end by 4 bases, with 11 bases between. CDR3 amino acids: CAISGGQDYNEQFF. CDR3 DNA sequence: TGTGCCATCAGTGGAGGGCAAGATTACAATGAGCAGTTCTTC.

The CDR3 protein is CASRAGQGYEQFF. The CDR3 nucleotides are TGTGCCAGCAGAGCAGGACAGGGCTACGAGCAGTTCTTC. The chain couples TRBV6-1 to TRBJ2-1; 8 bases align to TRBD1. The CDR3 is made up of 13 amino acids. In germline, CDR1 is MNHNS, CDR2 SASEGT. V was pared by 6 bases and J by 10 bases, with 8 bases of the junction left unmatched.

The V and J genes are TRBV5-4 and TRBJ2-5; maybe TRBD2 (6 bases). The CDR3 runs 14 residues. The germline V gene encodes CDR1 SGHNT and CDR2 YYREEE (reference sequence). The germline V and J ends were trimmed by 2 bases and 4 bases, with 12 bases remaining between them. The DNA of the CDR3 is TGTGCCAGCAGCTTCCGGGACTCAGGAGAGACCCAGTACTTC. Its translation is CASSFRDSGETQYF.

The J gene is TRBJ2-7, the V gene TRBV5-1, with D unclear. Germline loops: CDR1 SGHRS, CDR2 YFSETQ. The CDR3 sequence is 14 residues long. Deletions cut 4 bases from V and 2 bases from J, with 13 bases between. The CDR3 reads CASSLETPTYEQYF. Here the CDR3 DNA reads TGCGCCAGCAGCCTGGAGACACCAACCTACGAGCAGTACTTC. Based on the CDR3 plus reference TRBV5-1 and TRBJ2-7, the full variable domain is KAGVTQTPRYLIKTRGQQVTLSCSPISGHRSVSWYQQTPGQGLQFLFEYFSETQRNKGNFPGRFSGRQFSNSRSEMNVSTLELGDSALYLCASSLETPTYEQYFGPGTRLTVT.

The rearrangement links TRBV2 to TRBJ2-2; D possibly corresponds to TRBD2 (6 bases). Between the trimmed V and J ends, which lost 4 bases and 1 base, there was a span of 10 bases. The CDR3 loop spans 15 amino acids. Germline V gene data show CDR1 as SNHLY and CDR2 as FYNNEI. As DNA, the CDR3 is TGTGCCAGCAGTGTATTGGGAGGGAACACCGGGGAGCTGTTTTTT. Protein sequence: CASSVLGGNTGELFF.

This clone has a handful of counts. The chain couples TRBV9 to TRBJ2-7, with a possible D match to TRBD1 (7 bases). This CDR3 comprises 14 residues. Germline V gives CDR1 SGDLS, CDR2 YYNGEE. The V and J ends lost 4 bases and 5 bases respectively, with 16 bases between them. The chain's CDR3 is CASSLAGQRDEQYF. CDR3 nucleotide sequence: TGTGCCAGCAGCCTCGCGGGACAGCGGGACGAGCAGTACTTC.

This clone was detected only a few times. The rearrangement links TRBV7-9 to TRBJ2-5; 7 positions agree with TRBD2. Germline CDR1 is SEHNR and CDR2 is FQNEAQ (reference sequence). The length of the CDR3 is 15 residues. The junction had 4 bases not matched to a gene; V was cut back by 0 bases and J by 3 bases. The CDR3 is CASSLAAGAEETQYF. CDR3 nucleotides: TGTGCCAGCAGCTTAGCGGCGGGAGCGGAAGAGACCCAGTACTTC.

The chain employs TRBV11-1 and TRBJ2-1; 9 positions match TRBD1. CDR3 length: 15 amino acids. CDR1 is SGHAT and CDR2 is FQDESV in the germline V gene (reference sequence). J gave up 7 bases and V 3 bases, and 7 bases lay outside the gene matches. The CDR3 sequence is CASSLGTGKRNEQFF. CDR3 sequence (DNA): TGTGCCAGCAGCTTGGGGACAGGGAAGAGGAATGAGCAGTTCTTC.

In its sample, this clone was seen a few times. This rearrangement joins TRBV2 to TRBJ1-1; no clear D. The CDR3 spans 12 residues. Trimming shortened V by 3 bases and J by 4 bases, and 6 bases separated the two germline ends. Germline values: CDR1 SNHLY, CDR2 FYNNEI. The CDR3 DNA sequence: TGTGCCAGCAGTGAGACTTTCACTGAAGCTTTCTTT. Protein: CASSETFTEAFF.

The chain is built from TRBV2 and TRBJ1-1; the D is unclear. V gave up 7 bases and J gave up 1 base, with 4 bases separating them. The CDR3 covers 11 residues. Germline V lookup: CDR1 SNHLY, CDR2 FYNNEI. The CDR3 DNA reads as TGTGCCAGCATGCGGAACACTGAAGCTTTCTTT. It is translated as CASMRNTEAFF.